A single TCR beta chain is shown here with its context. TCRdb redid the calling of the RT-PCR reads with MiXCR, one entry per CDR3 protein. The sample lists 550,000 to 750,000 distinct CDR3 sequences; about 14% were seen once. Sequencing was carried out using memory CD4+ T cells from blood. The receptor was derived from a female donor in good health, serving as a healthy control.

CDR3 loop: CRSSGSINEQFF. The CDR3, as DNA: TGCAGGTCTAGCGGGAGTATAAATGAGCAGTTCTTC. The chain carries TRBV20-1 and TRBJ2-1, with TRBD2 identical over 10 bases. Germline V gene data show CDR1 as DFQATT and CDR2 as SNEGSKA (reference sequence). The CDR3 has 12 residues.